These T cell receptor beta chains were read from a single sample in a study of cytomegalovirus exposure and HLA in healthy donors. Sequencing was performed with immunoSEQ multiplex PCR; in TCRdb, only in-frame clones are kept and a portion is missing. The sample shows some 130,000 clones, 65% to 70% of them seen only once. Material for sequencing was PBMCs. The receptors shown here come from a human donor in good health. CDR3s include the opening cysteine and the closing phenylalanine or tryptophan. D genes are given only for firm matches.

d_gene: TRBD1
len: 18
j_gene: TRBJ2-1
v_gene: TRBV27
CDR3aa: CASNPPPVPGTGGYEQFF

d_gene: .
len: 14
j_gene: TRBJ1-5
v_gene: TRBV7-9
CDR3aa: CASSLGYGYQPQHF

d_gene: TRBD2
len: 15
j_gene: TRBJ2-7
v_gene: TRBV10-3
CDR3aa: CATQRVLTSAYEQYF

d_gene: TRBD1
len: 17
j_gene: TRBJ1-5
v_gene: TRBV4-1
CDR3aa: CASSNFRDSTSNQPQHF

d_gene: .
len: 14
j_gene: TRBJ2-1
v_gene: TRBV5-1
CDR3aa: CASKNAGSYNEQFF

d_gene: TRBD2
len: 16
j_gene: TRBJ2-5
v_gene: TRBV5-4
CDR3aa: CASSPVAGRRQETQYF

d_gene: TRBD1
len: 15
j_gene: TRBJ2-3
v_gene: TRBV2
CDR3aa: CASSEAQGGTDTQYF

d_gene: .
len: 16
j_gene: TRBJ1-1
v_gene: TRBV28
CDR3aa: CASSLGMGRMNTEAFF

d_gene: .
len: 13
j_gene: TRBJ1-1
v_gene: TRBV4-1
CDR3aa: CASSQPRDTEAFF

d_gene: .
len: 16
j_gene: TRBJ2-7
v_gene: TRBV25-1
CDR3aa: CASSEYLPGGRYEQYF

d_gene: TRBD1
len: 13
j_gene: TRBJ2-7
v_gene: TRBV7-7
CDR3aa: CASSPGTGYEQYF

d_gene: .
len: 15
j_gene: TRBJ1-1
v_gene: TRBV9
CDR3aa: CASSPGWGRDTEAFF

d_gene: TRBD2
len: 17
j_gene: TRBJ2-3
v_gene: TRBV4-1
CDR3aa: CASSQDGREGSTDTQYF

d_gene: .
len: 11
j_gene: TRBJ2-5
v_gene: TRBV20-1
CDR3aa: CSGRSQETQYF

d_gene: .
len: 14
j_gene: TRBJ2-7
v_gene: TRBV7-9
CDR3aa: CASSSVEGSYEQYF

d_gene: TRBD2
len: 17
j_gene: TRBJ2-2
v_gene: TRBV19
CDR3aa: CASSTDLTSRNTGELFF

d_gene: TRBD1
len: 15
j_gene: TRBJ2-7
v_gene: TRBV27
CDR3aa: CASSAAPQGAHEQYF

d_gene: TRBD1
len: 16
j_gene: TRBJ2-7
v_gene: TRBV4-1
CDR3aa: CASSQGPDRDSYEQYF

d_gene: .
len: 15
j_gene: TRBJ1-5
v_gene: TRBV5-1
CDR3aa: CASSLGGPANQPQHF

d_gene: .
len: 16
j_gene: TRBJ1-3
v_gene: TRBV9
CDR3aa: CASSVGPQGSGNTIYF

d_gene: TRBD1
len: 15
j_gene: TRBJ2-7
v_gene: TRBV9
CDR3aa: CASSVGTGNSYEQYF

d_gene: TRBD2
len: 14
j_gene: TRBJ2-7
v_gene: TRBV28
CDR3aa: CASSLGGVGYEQYF

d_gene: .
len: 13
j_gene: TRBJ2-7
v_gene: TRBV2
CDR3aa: CASRTGASYEQYF

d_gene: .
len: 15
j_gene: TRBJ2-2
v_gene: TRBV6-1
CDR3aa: CATNRLEANTGELFF

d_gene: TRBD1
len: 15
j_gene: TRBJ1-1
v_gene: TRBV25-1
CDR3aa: CASSDLDRDNTEAFF

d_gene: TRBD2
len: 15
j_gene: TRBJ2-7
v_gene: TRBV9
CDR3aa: CASSVGRGGPYEQYF

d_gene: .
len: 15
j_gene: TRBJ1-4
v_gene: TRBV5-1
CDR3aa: CASSLGGSIGEKLFF

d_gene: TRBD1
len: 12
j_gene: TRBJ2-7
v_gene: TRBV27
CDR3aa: CASRQGGYEQYF

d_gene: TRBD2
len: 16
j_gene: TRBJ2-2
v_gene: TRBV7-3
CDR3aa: CASSPGTSGRTGELFF

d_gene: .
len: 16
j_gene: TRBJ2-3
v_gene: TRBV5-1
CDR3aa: CASSLAGTGYTDTQYF

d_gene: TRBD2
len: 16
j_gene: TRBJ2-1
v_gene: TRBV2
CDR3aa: CASSLVTSARRNEQFF

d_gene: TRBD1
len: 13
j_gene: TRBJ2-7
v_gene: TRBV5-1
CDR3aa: CASRLTGFNEQYF

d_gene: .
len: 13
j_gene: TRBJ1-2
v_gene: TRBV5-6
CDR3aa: CASTPGAGYGYTF

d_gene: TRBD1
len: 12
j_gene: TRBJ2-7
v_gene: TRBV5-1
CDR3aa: CASSSGGYEQYF

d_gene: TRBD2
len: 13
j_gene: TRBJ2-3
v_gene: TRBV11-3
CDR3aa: CASSTQRDGTQYF

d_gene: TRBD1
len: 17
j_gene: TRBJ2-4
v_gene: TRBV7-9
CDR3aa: CASSLGTYRGRENIQYF

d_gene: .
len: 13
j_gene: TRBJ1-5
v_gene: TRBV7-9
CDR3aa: CASDGGAGQPQHF

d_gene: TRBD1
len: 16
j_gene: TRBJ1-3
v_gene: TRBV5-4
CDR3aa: CASSLMAGGSGNTIYF

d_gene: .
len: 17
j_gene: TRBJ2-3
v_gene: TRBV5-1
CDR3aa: CASSLGPRGDRTDTQYF

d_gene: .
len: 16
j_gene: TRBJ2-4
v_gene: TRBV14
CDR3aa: CASSRNRQGGRDIQYF

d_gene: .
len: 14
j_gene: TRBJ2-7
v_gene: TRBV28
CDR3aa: CASSFAYSSYEQYF

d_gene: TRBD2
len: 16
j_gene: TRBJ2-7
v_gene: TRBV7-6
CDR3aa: CASSAGTSGRAYEQYF

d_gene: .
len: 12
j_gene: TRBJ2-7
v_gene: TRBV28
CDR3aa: CASQAGLYEQYF

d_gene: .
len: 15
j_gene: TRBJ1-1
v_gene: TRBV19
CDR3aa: CASSTILIGNTEAFF

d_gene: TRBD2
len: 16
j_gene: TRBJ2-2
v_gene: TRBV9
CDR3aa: CASSVEGTRMSGELFF

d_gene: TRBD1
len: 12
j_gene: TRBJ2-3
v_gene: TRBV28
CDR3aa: CASEAQGDTQYF

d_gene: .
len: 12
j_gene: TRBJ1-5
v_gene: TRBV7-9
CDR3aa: CASSVGSQPQHF

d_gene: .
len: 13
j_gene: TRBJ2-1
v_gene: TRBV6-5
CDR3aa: CASRRAGYNEQFF

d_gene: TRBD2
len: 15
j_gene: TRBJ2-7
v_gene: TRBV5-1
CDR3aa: CASKKRRESGSEQYF

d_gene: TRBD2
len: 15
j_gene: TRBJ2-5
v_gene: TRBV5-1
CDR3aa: CASSPGLAAGETQYF

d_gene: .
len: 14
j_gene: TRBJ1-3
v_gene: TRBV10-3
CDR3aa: CAISGSSRGNAIYF

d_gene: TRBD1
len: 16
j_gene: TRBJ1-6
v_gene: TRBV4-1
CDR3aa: CASSQGQGGYNSPLHF

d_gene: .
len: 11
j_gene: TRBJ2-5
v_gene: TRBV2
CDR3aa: CASSEQEAQYF

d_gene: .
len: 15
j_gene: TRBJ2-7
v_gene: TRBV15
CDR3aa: CATSRDPLGGYEQYF

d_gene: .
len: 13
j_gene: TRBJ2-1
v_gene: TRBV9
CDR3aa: CASSVASPNEQFF